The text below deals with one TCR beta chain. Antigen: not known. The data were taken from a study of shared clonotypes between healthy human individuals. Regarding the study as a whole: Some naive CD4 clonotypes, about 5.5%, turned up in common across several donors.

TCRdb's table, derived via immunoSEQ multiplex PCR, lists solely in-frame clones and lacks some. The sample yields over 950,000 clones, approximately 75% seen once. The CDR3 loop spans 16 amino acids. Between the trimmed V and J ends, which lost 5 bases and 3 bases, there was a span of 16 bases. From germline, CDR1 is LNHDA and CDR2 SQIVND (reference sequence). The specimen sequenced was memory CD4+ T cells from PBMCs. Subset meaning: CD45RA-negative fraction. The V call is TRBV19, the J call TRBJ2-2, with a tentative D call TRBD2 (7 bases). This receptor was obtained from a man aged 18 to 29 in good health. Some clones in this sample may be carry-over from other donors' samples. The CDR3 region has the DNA TGTGCCAGTAGTCCCCAGGGGAGGGGCGACACCGGGGAGCTGTTTTTT. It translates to CASSPQGRGDTGELFF.